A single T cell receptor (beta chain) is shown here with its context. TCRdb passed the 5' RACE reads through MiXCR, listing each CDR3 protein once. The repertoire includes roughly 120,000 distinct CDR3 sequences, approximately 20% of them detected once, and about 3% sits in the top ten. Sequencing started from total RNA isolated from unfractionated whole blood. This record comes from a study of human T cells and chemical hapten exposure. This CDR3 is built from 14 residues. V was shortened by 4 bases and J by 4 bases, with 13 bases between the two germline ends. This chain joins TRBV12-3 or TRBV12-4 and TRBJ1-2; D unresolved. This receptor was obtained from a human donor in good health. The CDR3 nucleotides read TGTGCCAGCAGTTCCGCCCGGGCCCGCTATGGCTACACCTTC. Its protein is CASSSARARYGYTF.